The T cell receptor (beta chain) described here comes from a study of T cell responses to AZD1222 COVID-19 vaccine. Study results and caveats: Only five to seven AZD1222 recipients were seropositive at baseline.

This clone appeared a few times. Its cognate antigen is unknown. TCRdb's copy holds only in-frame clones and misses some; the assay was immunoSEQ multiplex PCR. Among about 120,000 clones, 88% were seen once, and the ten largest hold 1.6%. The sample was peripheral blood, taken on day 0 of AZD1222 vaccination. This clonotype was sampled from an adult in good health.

The DNA of the CDR3 is TGCGCCAGCAGCTTGGACAGGGGGGTCGAAGTTCCAGGGGAAAAACTGTTTTTT. It codes for CASSLDRGVEVPGEKLFF. This chain connects TRBV5-1 to TRBJ1-4; 8 nucleotides agree with TRBD1. V trimming: 0 bases; J trimming: 8 bases; junction bases outside the gene matches: 15. This CDR3 is 18 amino acids long. Per germline, CDR1 SGHRS and CDR2 YFSETQ.